What follows are 14 T cell receptor beta chains derived from one specimen sequenced in a study of early T cells in non-severe SARS-CoV-2 infection. TCRdb re-analysed the 5' RACE reads in MiXCR, keeping a single row per CDR3 protein. The table lists about 50,000 distinct CDR3 sequences, roughly 16% of them singletons. This specimen was whole blood, taken at baseline. All receptors come from an adult who was a healthcare worker with PCR-confirmed SARS-CoV-2 infection or an uninfected control (not recorded which).

This clonotype occurred a few times. V and J are TRBV18 and TRBJ2-7, with TRBD1 matching over 7 bases. Germline CDR1 and CDR2: KGHSH and LQKENI. The CDR3 spans 14 residues. J lost 1 base, V lost 2 bases, and 2 bases had no gene match. CDR3 bases: TGTGCCAGCTCACCAACAGGGGTGTCCTACGAGCAGTACTTC. Translating it yields CASSPTGVSYEQYF.

V is TRBV7-2 and J is TRBJ2-3; D gene uncertain. Germline CDR1 SGHTA, CDR2 FQGNSA. V was cut by 5 bases and J by 12 bases, with 21 bases left in between. The CDR3 totals 14 residues. The CDR3 is CASSNLVRSVRQYF. In nucleotides, the CDR3 is TGTGCCAGCAGCAATCTAGTCCGCTCTGTCCGTCAGTATTTT.

At least ten counts were recorded for this clonotype. In DNA, the CDR3 is TGCGCCAGCAGCTTGCTCGGCAGGCCCATCACCGGGGAGCTGTTTTTT. It encodes CASSLLGRPITGELFF. The chain joins TRBV5-1 to TRBJ2-2; D unclear. There are 16 residues in the CDR3. Trimming cost V 1 base and J 4 bases, with 14 bases left between them. Germline V lookup: CDR1 SGHRS, CDR2 YFSETQ.

This clonotype was seen more than once but under ten times. The chain couples TRBV19 to TRBJ2-5; D tentatively fits TRBD1 or TRBD2 (5 bases each). V shed 6 bases and J shed 4 bases, with 12 bases lying between them. The CDR3 contains 13 residues. Germline assignment: CDR1 LNHDA and CDR2 SQIVND (reference sequence). The DNA for the CDR3 is TGTGCCAGTAGCCGGGGCCACCCAGAGACCCAGTACTTC. Translating it yields CASSRGHPETQYF.

J is TRBJ2-7 and V is TRBV20-1; 7 bases agree with TRBD2. Germline CDR1 DFQATT, CDR2 SNEGSKA (reference sequence). V was clipped by 2 bases and J by 4 bases; unmatched bases: 2. The CDR3 is 12 residues long. CDR3 sequence reads: CSARWREYEQYF. As DNA, the CDR3 is TGCAGTGCTAGATGGCGGGAGTACGAGCAGTACTTC.

The rearrangement uses TRBV5-6 and TRBJ2-1, with D possibly TRBD2 on 5 matching bases. CDR1 and CDR2 from the germline V gene are SGHDT and YYEEEE. The CDR3 spans 13 residues. This CDR3 is CVSGRRIYNEQFF. The CDR3 bases are TGTGTCAGTGGGAGACGGATCTACAATGAGCAGTTCTTC.

This rearrangement joins TRBV7-2 to TRBJ2-3, with 14 bases identical to TRBD2. The CDR3 is 20 residues long. With 5 bases clipped from V and 0 bases from J, the junction kept 13 bases outside the gene matches. Germline values: CDR1 SGHTA, CDR2 FQGNSA. The CDR3 nucleotides read TGTGCCAGCAGCCTACGAGCCGGGACTAGCGGGGGCGGCAGCACAGATACGCAGTATTTT. Its protein product is CASSLRAGTSGGGSTDTQYF.

This clonotype occurred many times. The chain uses TRBV7-9 and TRBJ1-1, with D unclear. This CDR3 region has 11 residues. Germline lookup yields CDR1 SEHNR and CDR2 FQNEAQ (reference sequence). The V and J ends lost 5 bases and 5 bases respectively, with 6 bases between them. This CDR3 is CASSPGTEAFF. The CDR3 DNA reads TGTGCCAGCAGCCCCGGGACTGAAGCTTTCTTT.

The chain combines TRBV10-3 with TRBJ2-5, with 8 positions matching TRBD2. This CDR3 is built from 15 residues. Germline V gene lookup returns CDR1 ENHRY and CDR2 SYGVKD. After removal of 4 bases from V and 5 bases from J, the junction contained 9 bases not matched to a gene. The CDR3 sequence is CAISVSSGGLETQYF. DNA for the CDR3: TGTGCCATCAGTGTCTCCAGCGGGGGCCTGGAGACCCAGTACTTC.

The J gene is TRBJ2-2, the V gene TRBV7-6; D call uncertain. V lost 2 bases and J 6 bases, leaving 13 bases between the germline ends. The CDR3 runs 15 residues. Germline CDR1 and CDR2: SGHVS and FNYEAQ. The CDR3 nucleotides are TGTGCCAGCAGCTTAAAAATAGCTGGTCCCGGGGAGCTGTTTTTT. Amino acid sequence: CASSLKIAGPGELFF.

At least ten counts were recorded for this clonotype. The CDR3 spells CSAGGLNIQYF. CDR3 in DNA: TGCAGTGCTGGGGGTTTAAACATTCAGTACTTC. The chain has TRBV20-1 and TRBJ2-4; TRBD1 or TRBD2 may be the D gene (5 bases each). V lost 5 bases and J lost 6, with 8 bases in between. There are 11 residues in the CDR3. Germline V gene data show CDR1 as DFQATT and CDR2 as SNEGSKA (reference sequence).

This clonotype was observed a few times. The V and J genes are TRBV20-1 and TRBJ2-7, with D hard to call. The CDR3 covers 14 residues. V gave up 3 bases and J gave up 2 bases, with 14 bases separating them. Germline V gene data show CDR1 as DFQATT and CDR2 as SNEGSKA (reference sequence). The CDR3 reads CSARPPGRTYEQYF. The CDR3 DNA reads as TGCAGTGCTAGGCCCCCAGGACGAACCTACGAGCAGTACTTC.

This clonotype was picked up a small number of times. CDR3 coding DNA: TGCAGCGTTCAAGGGGATGCCGGGGAGCTGTTTTTT. Amino acids: CSVQGDAGELFF. The chain uses TRBV29-1 and TRBJ2-2; D might be TRBD1 (5 bases). V dropped 5 bases and J dropped 6 bases, with 10 bases sitting between them. Germline loops: CDR1 SQVTM, CDR2 ANQGSEA. This CDR3 is built from 12 residues.

This clonotype was detected ten times or more. V gene TRBV20-1 combines with J gene TRBJ2-4, with D possibly being TRBD2 (5 bases). The CDR3 totals 16 residues. The V end lost 3 bases, the J end lost 0 bases, and 15 bases lay between the germline ends. CDR1 is DFQATT and CDR2 is SNEGSKA in the germline V gene (reference sequence). The CDR3 DNA is TGCAGTGCTAGGGCGGGTTACGAACTAGCCAAAAACATTCAGTACTTC. Amino acids: CSARAGYELAKNIQYF.